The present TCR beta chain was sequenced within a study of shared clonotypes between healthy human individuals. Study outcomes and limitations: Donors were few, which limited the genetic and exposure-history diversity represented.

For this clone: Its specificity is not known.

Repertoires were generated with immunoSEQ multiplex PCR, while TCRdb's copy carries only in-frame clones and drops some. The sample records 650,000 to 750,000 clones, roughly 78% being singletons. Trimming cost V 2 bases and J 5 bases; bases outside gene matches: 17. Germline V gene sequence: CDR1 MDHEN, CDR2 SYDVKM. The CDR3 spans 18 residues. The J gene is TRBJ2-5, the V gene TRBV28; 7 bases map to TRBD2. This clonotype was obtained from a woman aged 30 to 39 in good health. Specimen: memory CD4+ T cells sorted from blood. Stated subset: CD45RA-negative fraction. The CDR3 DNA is TGTGCCAGCAGTTTAATCGGGCTAGCTAGCGGTACTTTCGAGACCCAGTACTTC. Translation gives CASSLIGLASGTFETQYF.